The 28 T cell receptor beta chains given below trace back to one sample, sequenced in a study of T cells in Graves' hyperthyroidism and ophthalmopathy. Amplified regions were TCR beta CDR3 sequences from RNA transcripts. TCR CDR3 underwent first-round RT-PCR with the HTBI primer set. MiXCR, applied by TCRdb to the multiplex PCR reads, yields one record per CDR3 protein. The sample lists roughly 400,000 distinct CDR3 sequences, approximately 15% occurring once. Source material: blood. These receptors came from a woman under 30 with Graves' hyperthyroidism that later progressed to Graves' ophthalmopathy.

On this clonotype: One end of the junction does not line up with germline, which may come from a read error. The V gene is TRBV28, the J gene TRBJ2-7; D is unresolved. CDR1 is MDHEN and CDR2 is SYDVKM in the germline V gene. This CDR3 is 16 amino acids long. CDR3 DNA sequence: TGTGCCTGCAGTTTAGGTGGCGCGGCTAAATGGGCCGAGCAGTACTTC. This codes for CACSLGGAAKWAEQYF. The entire variable domain, with the rest obtained from reference TRBV28 and TRBJ2-7, is as follows: DVKVTQSSRYLVKRTGEKVFLECVQDMDHENMFWYRQDPGLGLRLIYFSYDVKMKEKGDIPEGYSVSREKKERFSLILESASTNQTSMYLCACSLGGAAKWAEQYFGPGTRLTVT.

The table lists this clonotype with a few counts. This chain connects TRBV7-9 to TRBJ2-2; TRBD1 aligns across 9 bases. The CDR3 totals 14 residues. Germline trimming cut 11 bases from V and 4 bases from J; bases unmatched to any gene: 8. Germline values: CDR1 SEHNR, CDR2 FQNEAQ (reference sequence). The CDR3 coding sequence is TGTGCCGAGTCCGGGACAGGGATCACCGGGGAGCTGTTTTTT. Protein sequence: CAESGTGITGELFF.

This clonotype was recorded many times. The chain recombines TRBV28 with TRBJ2-7, with 7 nucleotides matching TRBD2. CDR3 length: 16 residues. The germline V gene encodes CDR1 MDHEN and CDR2 SYDVKM. V gave up 6 bases and J gave up 4 bases; unmatched junction bases: 15. The DNA for the CDR3 is TGTGCCAGCAGCCCCTGGGTAGCGGGCCTTTTTTACGAGCAGTACTTC. Amino acids: CASSPWVAGLFYEQYF.

This clonotype was detected many times. The chain employs TRBV29-1 and TRBJ2-7, with 7 bases lining up with TRBD2. Germline-derived CDR1 and CDR2 are SQVTM and ANQGSEA. The CDR3 spans 15 residues. V lost 4 bases and J lost 3; bases outside the gene matches: 12. The CDR3 nucleotides are TGCAGCGTTGCCTGGGCGGGGGAGATTCTCTACGAGCAGTACTTC. It yields the protein CSVAWAGEILYEQYF.

This clonotype appeared a few times. The V call is TRBV19, the J call TRBJ2-1; D might be TRBD2 (6 bases). Between the trimmed V and J ends, which lost 1 base and 7 bases, there was a span of 11 bases. The CDR3 is 14 amino acids. Germline values: CDR1 LNHDA, CDR2 SQIVND (reference sequence). CDR3 coding DNA: TGTGCCAGTAGTATAGGACTAGTGGGGAATGAGCAGTTCTTC. Its protein is CASSIGLVGNEQFF. Drawing the rest from reference TRBV19 and TRBJ2-1, the complete variable domain is DGGITQSPKYLFRKEGQNVTLSCEQNLNHDAMYWYRQDPGQGLRLIYYSQIVNDFQKGDIAEGYSVSREKKESFPLTVTSAQKNPTAFYLCASSIGLVGNEQFFGPGTRLTVL.

V gene TRBV6-9 combines with J gene TRBJ2-1, with 12 bases aligning to TRBD2. Germline-derived CDR1 and CDR2 are MNHGY and SVAAGI. CDR3 length: 17 amino acids. J lost 6 bases, V lost 3 bases, and 9 bases had no gene match. This CDR3 reads CASSYRRLAGEGNEQFF. CDR3 bases: TGTGCCAGCAGTTACCGGAGACTAGCGGGAGAGGGCAATGAGCAGTTCTTC.

The chain is built from TRBV4-1 and TRBJ2-7, with 9 positions matching TRBD2. Unmatched junction bases numbered 10, after V lost 5 bases and J lost 2 bases. The CDR3 is 16 residues long. Germline V gives CDR1 MGHRA, CDR2 YSYEKL. Here the CDR3 reads CASSTQLSGSPYEQYF. CDR3 bases: TGCGCCAGCAGCACCCAACTTAGCGGGAGCCCCTACGAGCAGTACTTC.

This clonotype was seen many times. The chain links TRBV28 to TRBJ1-4, with D perhaps matching TRBD1 (6 bases). Trimming stripped 3 bases from V and 8 bases from J, with 13 bases between. The CDR3 covers 14 residues. In germline, CDR1 is MDHEN, CDR2 SYDVKM. CDR3 protein: CASSLAQGREKLFF. CDR3 coding DNA: TGTGCCAGCAGTTTGGCACAGGGTCGGGAAAAACTGTTTTTT.

Points on this clonotype: This sequence may be a read error, since a much larger clone differs from it by one base. The chain joins TRBV18 to TRBJ1-4; D unresolved. CDR1 is KGHSH and CDR2 is LQKENI in the germline V gene. This CDR3 has 15 residues. CDR3 in amino acids: CSSSRPTGENEKLFF. CDR3 coding DNA: TGTTCCAGCTCACGACCAACTGGGGAGAATGAAAAACTGTTTTTT.

The V and J genes are TRBV12-3 or TRBV12-4 and TRBJ1-6; 11 bases fit TRBD1. V was pared by 5 bases and J by 9 bases, with 15 bases of the junction left unmatched. The CDR3 sequence is 18 residues long. The CDR3 is CASSRAWTGGEMSSPLHF. The DNA of the CDR3 is TGTGCCAGCAGTAGGGCGTGGACAGGGGGCGAAATGAGTTCACCCCTCCACTTT.

The rearrangement joins TRBV30 to TRBJ2-7, with a tentative D call TRBD2 (7 bases). Per germline, CDR1 GTSNPN and CDR2 SVGIG (reference sequence). The CDR3 runs 16 residues. Trimming took off 2 bases at V and 0 bases at J, with 17 bases between the two ends. The CDR3 protein is CAWSLAGGRDSYEQYF. CDR3 nucleotide sequence: TGTGCCTGGAGTCTAGCCGGGGGGCGGGACTCCTACGAGCAGTACTTC.

This clonotype was seen repeatedly, ten times or more. The chain is built from TRBV6-2 or TRBV6-3 and TRBJ2-1, with 14 nucleotides matching TRBD2. J was trimmed by 7 bases and V by 6 bases; bases with no gene match: 5. Germline loops: CDR1 MNHEY, CDR2 SVGEGT. This CDR3 contains 15 residues. The CDR3 coding sequence is TGTGCCAGCAGGCTACGACTAGCGGGAGGGAATGAGCAGTTCTTC. Amino acid sequence: CASRLRLAGGNEQFF.

This clonotype occurred a few times. V and J are TRBV27 and TRBJ2-3; TRBD2 aligns across 8 bases. In germline, CDR1 is MNHEY, CDR2 SMNVEV (reference sequence). The CDR3 sequence is 14 residues long. The ends lost 7 bases at V and 2 bases at J; junction bases unmatched: 5. The CDR3 sequence: CASTRGGVTDTQYF. The CDR3 coding sequence is TGTGCCAGCACCCGGGGGGGGGTCACAGATACGCAGTATTTT.

In the case of this clonotype: This may come from a read error, since a much larger clone is one base off. V and J are TRBV7-6 and TRBJ2-1, with TRBD2 identical over 12 bases. Unmatched junction bases numbered 7, after V lost 4 bases and J lost 0 bases. Per germline, CDR1 SGHVS and CDR2 FNYEAQ. The CDR3 runs 18 residues. The CDR3 loop is CASSSPRLAGASYNEQFF. CDR3 nucleotide sequence: TGTGCCAGCAGCTCTCCGAGACTAGCGGGAGCCTCCTACAATGAGCAGTTCTTC.

This clonotype was picked up many times. This chain connects TRBV28 to TRBJ2-3; D remains ambiguous. The germline V and J ends were trimmed by 6 bases and 6 bases, with 16 bases remaining between them. The germline V gene has CDR1 MDHEN and CDR2 SYDVKM. The CDR3 has 14 residues. The chain's CDR3 is CASSRTTDADTQYF. In DNA, the CDR3 is TGTGCCAGCAGCCGCACGACGGACGCGGATACGCAGTATTTT.

The table lists this clonotype with many counts. V usage is TRBV15 and J usage is TRBJ2-7; 12 nucleotides line up with TRBD2. The V gene end was trimmed by 5 bases and the J gene end by 6 bases; junction bases not matched to a gene: 8. In germline, CDR1 is LNHNV, CDR2 YYDKDF (reference sequence). The CDR3 runs 15 residues. The CDR3 is CATSQRTSGKGEQYF. The CDR3, as DNA: TGTGCCACCAGCCAACGGACTAGCGGGAAGGGCGAGCAGTACTTC.

This clonotype appeared a single time. V is TRBV29-1 and J is TRBJ1-1; no clear D. This CDR3 has 11 amino acids. The V end lost 4 bases, the J end lost 0 bases, and 3 bases lay between the germline ends. Germline V lookup: CDR1 SQVTM, CDR2 ANQGSEA. Here the CDR3 reads CSVGLNTEAFF. The CDR3 nucleotides read TGCAGCGTTGGGCTGAACACTGAAGCTTTCTTT.

The rearrangement links TRBV7-2 to TRBJ2-1; D is tentatively TRBD1 or TRBD2 (5 bases each). This CDR3 contains 16 residues. Trimming removed 5 bases from V and 3 bases from J, with 17 bases in between. Germline CDR1 SGHTA, CDR2 FQGNSA. The CDR3 reads CASSILVQRGYNEQFF. DNA of the CDR3: TGTGCCAGCAGCATACTAGTCCAGAGGGGCTACAATGAGCAGTTCTTC.

This clonotype was detected many times. The CDR3 is CASSLYWQSDQPQHF. In nucleotides, the CDR3 is TGTGCCAGCAGTTTATACTGGCAGAGTGATCAGCCCCAGCATTTT. The rearrangement joins TRBV28 to TRBJ1-5; D unclear. V was clipped by 1 base and J by 5 bases, with 12 bases between them. CDR1 and CDR2 (germline): MDHEN, SYDVKM. There are 15 residues in the CDR3.

This clonotype has at least ten counts. The CDR3 sequence is CAWDRDSPLHF. Written as DNA, the CDR3 is TGTGCCTGGGACAGGGATTCACCCCTCCACTTT. The gene calls are TRBV30 and TRBJ1-6; 7 bases match TRBD1. This CDR3 is 11 amino acids long. V gave up 5 bases and J gave up 8 bases; unmatched junction bases: 0. CDR1 and CDR2 from the germline V gene are GTSNPN and SVGIG (reference sequence).

The genes are TRBV5-5 and TRBJ2-3; D gene ambiguous. This CDR3 has 15 amino acids. Per germline, CDR1 SGHKS and CDR2 YYEKEE (reference sequence). Trimming cost V 3 bases and J 2 bases, with 13 bases left between them. CDR3 in DNA: TGTGCCAGCAGCTATAGTCTTCTCGTCACAGATACGCAGTATTTT. It specifies CASSYSLLVTDTQYF.

This clonotype was recorded at least ten times. The J gene is TRBJ2-5, the V gene TRBV20-1; TRBD2 aligns across 10 bases. Trimming cost V 3 bases and J 4 bases; bases outside gene matches: 8. The length of the CDR3 is 15 residues. Looked up from germline, CDR1 is DFQATT and CDR2 is SNEGSKA (reference sequence). This chain's CDR3 is CSASLAGEGGETQYF. CDR3 nucleotides: TGCAGTGCTAGTCTAGCGGGAGAGGGGGGAGAGACCCAGTACTTC.

This clonotype showed up many times. The chain links TRBV5-1 to TRBJ2-1, with D possibly being TRBD1 or TRBD2 (5 bases each). Between the trimmed V and J ends, which lost 2 bases and 6 bases, there was a span of 12 bases. The germline gives CDR1 SGHRS, CDR2 YFSETQ. The CDR3 is 14 residues long. This CDR3 is CASSFREPGNEQFF. In nucleotides, the CDR3 is TGCGCCAGCAGCTTCAGGGAGCCAGGCAATGAGCAGTTCTTC.

This clonotype has ten or more counts. The J gene is TRBJ2-7, the V gene TRBV2; weak D call: TRBD1 (5 bases). The germline CDR1 and CDR2 sequences are SNHLY and FYNNEI. The CDR3 loop spans 13 amino acids. V gave up 7 bases and J gave up 2 bases, with 12 bases separating them. The CDR3, as DNA: TGTGCCAGCAATCCAGGGTCCACCTACGAGCAGTACTTC. It yields the protein CASNPGSTYEQYF.

This clonotype turned up a few times. The gene calls are TRBV5-1 and TRBJ2-3; 10 bases are shared with TRBD2. The V and J ends lost 2 bases and 4 bases, in that order; junction bases with no gene match: 7. The germline V gene has CDR1 SGHRS and CDR2 YFSETQ. The CDR3 is 16 residues long. CDR3 sequence (DNA): TGCGCCAGCAGCTTACCAGGGCTAGCGGGAGCAGATACGCAGTATTTT. The encoded protein is CASSLPGLAGADTQYF.

This clonotype has a count of ten or more. The V and J genes are TRBV7-6 and TRBJ2-3; TRBD2 might be the D (6 bases). Trimming stripped 7 bases from V and 5 bases from J, with 19 bases between. Per the germline V gene, CDR1 is SGHVS and CDR2 is FNYEAQ. There are 15 residues in the CDR3. The CDR3 here is CASTPWGLEGDTQYF. CDR3 DNA: TGTGCCAGCACCCCTTGGGGACTGGAGGGAGATACGCAGTATTTT. The full variable domain, its missing parts supplied by reference TRBV7-6 and TRBJ2-3, is GAGVSQSPRYKVTKRGQDVALRCDPISGHVSLYWYRQALGQGPEFLTYFNYEAQQDKSGLPNDRFSAERPEGSISTLTIQRTEQRDSAMYRCASTPWGLEGDTQYFGPGTRLTVL.

This clonotype showed up just a few times. One end of the junction varies from germline; a read error may be responsible. The chain couples TRBV20-1 to TRBJ2-7, with 12 nucleotides matching TRBD2. This CDR3 is 16 amino acids long. The germline V gene encodes CDR1 DFQATT and CDR2 SNEGSKA (reference sequence). In DNA, the CDR3 is TGCAGTGCTAGAGAACACCTAGCGGGAGGGCTCTACGAGCAGTGCTTC. Its protein product is CSAREHLAGGLYEQCF.

This clonotype has a count of ten or more. For the CDR3, the DNA is TGTGCCAGCGGAGGGTGGGAAGACAGGACCTCCTACGAGCAGTACTTC. Encoded protein: CASGGWEDRTSYEQYF. V gene TRBV28 combines with J gene TRBJ2-7, with D perhaps being TRBD1 or TRBD2 (6 bases each). Germline assignment: CDR1 MDHEN and CDR2 SYDVKM. This CDR3 spans 16 amino acids. The germline V and J ends were trimmed by 8 bases and 0 bases, with 20 bases remaining between them. Variable domain in full (rest from reference TRBV28 and TRBJ2-7): DVKVTQSSRYLVKRTGEKVFLECVQDMDHENMFWYRQDPGLGLRLIYFSYDVKMKEKGDIPEGYSVSREKKERFSLILESASTNQTSMYLCASGGWEDRTSYEQYFGPGTRLTVT.